These T cell receptor beta chains were read from a single sample in a study of T cells in tuberculosis. Clones were read by immunoSEQ multiplex PCR, and TCRdb kept only the in-frame ones, dropping some. Counted here are approximately 46,000 clones, about 95% occurring once; the ten biggest clones make up 1.1% to 1.5%. The sample consisted of PBMCs, taken at tuberculosis diagnosis. The receptors stem from an adult with tuberculosis. CDR3s include the opening cysteine and the closing phenylalanine or tryptophan. A D gene is named only where the DNA matches it firmly. Size is stated for part of the rows, as once, few or many counts, or as a class when the clone is expanded.

J gene	D gene	V gene	clone size	CDR3 protein	CDR3 DNA
TRBJ2-1	-	TRBV5-1	-	CASSLVSGEQFF	TGCGCCAGCAGCTTGGTGTCTGGCGAGCAGTTCTTC
TRBJ2-7	TRBD2	TRBV10-3	-	CATTSGPSYEQYF	TGTGCCACCACTAGCGGGCCTAGTTACGAGCAGTACTTC
TRBJ2-5	TRBD2	TRBV9	-	CASSPLGLAGYQETQYF	TGTGCCAGCAGCCCCCTCGGACTAGCGGGGTACCAAGAGACCCAGTACTTC
TRBJ2-3	-	TRBV5-1	-	CASSLPTIDSQYF	TGCGCCAGCAGCCTACCGACTATAGATTCGCAGTATTTT
TRBJ1-5	TRBD1	TRBV7-9	-	CASSETGGQPQHF	TGTGCCAGCAGCGAAACAGGGGGACAGCCCCAGCATTTT
TRBJ1-1	-	TRBV7-2	-	CASSPLAGGMYTEAFF	TGTGCCAGCAGTCCCCTGGCTGGGGGGATGTACACTGAAGCTTTCTTT
TRBJ1-1	-	TRBV19	-	CASRPAPGLPTEAFF	TGTGCCAGTAGACCCGCGCCAGGCTTGCCAACTGAAGCTTTCTTT
TRBJ1-2	TRBD1	TRBV6-1	-	CASSEFVTGGNYGYTF	TGTGCCAGCAGTGAATTCGTGACAGGGGGCAACTATGGCTACACCTTC
TRBJ2-2	-	TRBV4-3	-	CASSQLSYTGELFF	TGCGCCAGCAGCCAACTCAGTTACACCGGGGAGCTGTTTTTT
TRBJ1-5	-	TRBV2	-	CASSEDLAGTQHF	TGTGCCAGCAGTGAAGATCTAGCCGGAACCCAGCATTTT
TRBJ2-1	-	TRBV19	-	CASSSRDWSSYNEQFF	TGTGCCAGTAGTTCCCGGGACTGGAGCTCCTACAATGAGCAGTTCTTC
TRBJ2-1	-	TRBV7-9	-	CASSLVLNPGSTNEQFF	TGTGCCAGCAGCCTAGTCCTGAACCCCGGTTCAACTAATGAGCAGTTCTTC
TRBJ2-1	TRBD1	TRBV10-3	-	CATSTGTNNEQFF	TGTGCCACCTCGACAGGGACAAACAATGAGCAGTTCTTC
TRBJ2-6	TRBD1	TRBV19	-	CASSIKTGTGATGANVLTF	TGTGCCAGTAGTATAAAAACCGGGACAGGTGCGACTGGGGCCAACGTCCTGACTTTC
TRBJ2-3	TRBD1	TRBV6-1	-	CASRMTGADTDTQYF	TGTGCCAGCAGGATGACAGGGGCCGACACAGATACGCAGTATTTT
TRBJ2-3	TRBD2	TRBV5-1	-	CASSFGGRGTDTQYF	TGCGCCAGCAGCTTCGGGGGGAGAGGCACAGATACGCAGTATTTT
TRBJ2-7	-	TRBV7-2	-	CASSFRVSYEQYF	TGTGCCAGCAGCTTCAGGGTAAGCTACGAGCAGTACTTC
TRBJ1-3	-	TRBV6-1	-	CASSDSVYSGNTIYF	TGTGCCAGCAGTGATTCGGTATACTCTGGAAACACCATATATTTT
TRBJ2-1	-	TRBV16	-	CASSQFPGEQFF	TGTGCCAGCAGCCAATTTCCGGGGGAGCAGTTCTTC
TRBJ1-1	-	TRBV6-5	once	CASIGYTEAFF	TGTGCCAGCATCGGGTACACTGAAGCTTTCTTT
TRBJ1-1	-	TRBV9	-	CASSVASGTEAFF	TGTGCCAGCAGCGTAGCGTCAGGAACCGAAGCTTTCTTT
TRBJ1-4	-	TRBV19	-	CASSTTATNEKLFF	TGTGCCAGTAGTACGACAGCAACTAATGAAAAACTGTTTTTT
TRBJ2-6	TRBD2	TRBV4-3	-	CASSQEAGTGANVLTF	TGCGCCAGCAGCCAAGAAGCGGGAACTGGGGCCAACGTCCTGACTTTC
TRBJ2-1	-	TRBV2	-	CASSEAGTSPPQFF	TGTGCCAGCAGTGAAGCGGGGACTTCTCCCCCCCAGTTCTTC
TRBJ1-2	TRBD1	TRBV6-1	-	CASTVGTGFTGYTF	TGTGCCAGCACCGTCGGGACAGGGTTTACGGGCTACACCTTC
TRBJ1-5	TRBD1	TRBV5-6	once	CASSLGTGSYQPQHF	TGTGCCAGCAGCTTGGGGACAGGGTCATACCAGCCCCAGCATTTT
TRBJ2-5	-	TRBV14	-	CASSRLGKYQETQYF	TGTGCCAGCAGCCGTCTCGGGAAGTACCAAGAGACCCAGTACTTC
TRBJ1-4	-	TRBV7-2	-	CASSLDGRFNEKLFF	TGTGCCAGCAGCTTAGATGGCAGGTTTAATGAAAAACTGTTTTTT
TRBJ1-5	-	TRBV4-1	-	CASSQVWEGNQPQHF	TGCGCCAGCAGCCAAGTATGGGAGGGGAATCAGCCCCAGCATTTT
TRBJ1-2	-	TRBV4-3	few	CASSQDRGGYYGYTF	TGCGCCAGCAGCCAAGATAGGGGCGGATACTATGGCTACACCTTC
TRBJ2-1	TRBD2	TRBV9	-	CASSAPGLAGNEQFF	TGTGCCAGCAGCGCCCCCGGACTAGCAGGGAATGAGCAGTTCTTC
TRBJ2-1	TRBD1	TRBV29-1	-	CSVYGQGGPYNEQFF	TGCAGCGTCTACGGACAGGGCGGCCCCTACAATGAGCAGTTCTTC
TRBJ1-2	TRBD1	TRBV19	-	CASRLQGASYGYTF	TGTGCCAGCAGATTACAGGGGGCGAGCTATGGCTACACCTTC
TRBJ2-7	TRBD2	TRBV5-1	-	CASSFGLVRDEQYF	TGCGCCAGCAGCTTCGGACTAGTGAGGGACGAGCAGTACTTC